This TCR beta chain originates from a study of blood T cell repertoires in COVID-19. About the study: The United States, Italy and Spain supplied acute and convalescent COVID-19 samples.

The method was immunoSEQ multiplex PCR; TCRdb's version includes in-frame clones alone and lacks a portion of them. The table lists around 75,000 clones, 85% to 90% of them singletons. Trimming removed 0 bases from V and 2 bases from J; junction bases left unmatched: 6. The CDR3 is made up of 17 amino acids. Germline CDR1 and CDR2: LNHNV and YYDKDF (reference sequence). Sequenced sample: peripheral blood. The chain carries TRBV15 and TRBJ2-1; 8 bases fit TRBD2. This TCR came from a human donor in a cohort sampled during active COVID-19. CDR3 coding DNA: TGTGCCACCAGCAGAGATCGGGCGGGAGGCCCCTACAATGAGCAGTTCTTC. This gives the protein CATSRDRAGGPYNEQFF. The full variable domain, completed using reference TRBV15 and TRBJ2-1, is DAMVIQNPRYQVTQFGKPVTLSCSQTLNHNVMYWYQQKSSQAPKLLFHYYDKDFNNEADTPDNFQSRRPNTSFCFLDIRSPGLGDTAMYLCATSRDRAGGPYNEQFFGPGTRLTVL.